The 18 T cell receptor beta chains listed next were all sequenced from one sample in a study of CD8+ T cells in alopecia areata. Reverse transcribed after extraction, RNA yielded cDNA as the sequencing template. Data came from immunoSEQ multiplex PCR; TCRdb stores just in-frame clones and leaves some out. Of roughly 250,000 clones in the sample, roughly two thirds are singletons; the top ten hold 1% to 1.5%. Here the sequenced sample was CD4+ T cells sorted from blood, taken at week 0. These receptors originate from a human donor with alopecia areata.

Remarks on this clone: The junction does not match germline at one end; this may be a read error. The CDR3 region has the DNA TGTGCTAGCAGCCGAGGCGGGCAAGAGACCCAGTACTTC. It yields the protein CASSRGGQETQYF. V usage is TRBV7-7 and J usage is TRBJ2-5; D perhaps matches TRBD2 (5 bases). The CDR3 sequence is 13 residues long. Germline CDR1 is SSHAT and CDR2 is FNYEAQ (reference sequence).

This chain links TRBV6-5 with TRBJ2-5; tentative D call: TRBD2 (5 bases). Germline V gives CDR1 MNHEY, CDR2 SVGAGI. This CDR3 has 15 residues. The V gene lost 2 bases and the J gene lost 5 bases, with 15 bases spanning the gap. CDR3 sequence reads: CASSYGELTRETQYF. CDR3 DNA: TGTGCCAGCAGTTACGGGGAGCTAACGCGGGAGACCCAGTACTTC.

The rearrangement joins TRBV4-3 to TRBJ1-5; 7 bases line up with TRBD1. Germline V gene data show CDR1 as LGHNA and CDR2 as YSLEER. The CDR3 covers 17 residues. With 0 bases clipped from V and 2 bases from J, the junction kept 7 bases outside the gene matches. DNA of the CDR3: TGCGCCAGCAGCCAAGATCTCCCAGGGGGTGGCAATCAGCCCCAGCATTTT. Amino acids: CASSQDLPGGGNQPQHF.

The chain is built from TRBV4-2 and TRBJ1-5; a weak D match, TRBD1 (5 bases). The V and J ends lost 4 bases and 5 bases respectively, with 18 bases between them. Germline lookup yields CDR1 LGHNA and CDR2 YNFKEQ. The CDR3 contains 16 residues. Here the CDR3 DNA reads TGTGCCAGCAGCCGGGCGGGGCAGGGAAAGGATCAGCCCCAGCATTTT. Translation: CASSRAGQGKDQPQHF.

This rearrangement joins TRBV7-2 to TRBJ2-6; TRBD1 is a possible D gene (6 bases). The V end lost 4 bases, the J end lost 12 bases, and 13 bases lay between the germline ends. Germline V gene sequence: CDR1 SGHTA, CDR2 FQGNSA. CDR3 length: 13 residues. CDR3 DNA: TGTGCCAGCAGCTGGGGGCGCCAGGGCGTCCTGACTTTC. Its translation is CASSWGRQGVLTF.

This clone was recorded only once. The V and J genes are TRBV18 and TRBJ2-3; D is tentatively TRBD1 or TRBD2 (5 bases each). The CDR3 spans 16 residues. Trimming cost V 0 bases and J 6 bases, with 16 bases left between them. Germline CDR1 KGHSH, CDR2 LQKENI. CDR3 in DNA: TGTGCCAGCTCACCACCCGGGACCTTAGCAGTGGATACGCAGTATTTT. Amino acids: CASSPPGTLAVDTQYF.

The chain combines TRBV9 with TRBJ2-1; D is uncertain. V lost 4 bases and J 6 bases, leaving 8 bases between the germline ends. Germline V gene sequence: CDR1 SGDLS, CDR2 YYNGEE. CDR3 length: 12 residues. The CDR3 reads CASSRNGNEQFF. The CDR3 DNA reads TGTGCCAGCAGCCGAAACGGCAATGAGCAGTTCTTC. The full variable domain, with the rest looked up from reference TRBV9 and TRBJ2-1, is DSGVTQTPKHLITATGQRVTLRCSPRSGDLSVYWYQQSLDQGLQFLIQYYNGEERAKGNILERFSAQQFPDLHSELNLSSLELGDSALYFCASSRNGNEQFFGPGTRLTVL.

V is TRBV30 and J is TRBJ1-4; a weak D match, TRBD1 (6 bases). This CDR3 comprises 15 residues. CDR1 is GTSNPN, CDR2 SVGIG, per germline (reference sequence). V lost 4 bases and J lost 5, with 17 bases in between. The CDR3 protein is CAWTLQGRTNEKLFF. The CDR3 coding sequence is TGTGCCTGGACTCTACAGGGACGGACGAATGAAAAACTGTTTTTT.

The chain has TRBV29-1 and TRBJ2-3; D remains ambiguous. Trimming removed 4 bases at V and 2 bases at J, with 10 bases between. This CDR3 contains 13 residues. Germline V gene sequence: CDR1 SQVTM, CDR2 ANQGSEA. CDR3 in DNA: TGCAGCGTTGCCACCACTTCCACAGATACGCAGTATTTT. Amino acids: CSVATTSTDTQYF.

J is TRBJ2-5 and V is TRBV15; 8 bases fit TRBD2. The CDR3 spans 14 residues. Trimming removed 0 bases from V and 4 bases from J; junction bases left unmatched: 1. CDR1 is LNHNV, CDR2 YYDKDF, per germline (reference sequence). The CDR3 DNA sequence: TGTGCCACCAGCAGAGATACTAGCGGAGAGACCCAGTACTTC. Translation gives CATSRDTSGETQYF.

This clone was seen more than once but under ten times. This sample includes further DNA sequences coding for the same CDR3. The rearrangement joins TRBV20-1 to TRBJ2-5, with 8 bases that match TRBD2. Germline trimming cut 4 bases from V and 5 bases from J; bases unmatched to any gene: 0. The CDR3 sequence is 11 residues long. CDR1 DFQATT and CDR2 SNEGSKA come from the germline V gene (reference sequence). This chain's CDR3 is CSATSGETQYF. In nucleotides, the CDR3 is TGCAGTGCTACTAGCGGGGAGACCCAGTACTTC.

The chain joins TRBV9 to TRBJ1-4, with 7 bases fitting TRBD1. The CDR3 loop spans 15 amino acids. The V segment lost 2 bases and the J segment 8 bases; nucleotides outside the gene matches: 9. Germline V CDR1 and CDR2: SGDLS, YYNGEE. CDR3 nucleotide sequence: TGTGCCAGCAGCGTTCTCGGACAGGCTGGGGAAAAACTGTTTTTT. The encoded protein is CASSVLGQAGEKLFF.

V and J are TRBV18 and TRBJ1-5; D gene ambiguous. The CDR3 loop spans 15 amino acids. The ends were cut back, 4 bases at V and 3 bases at J, with 13 bases in the middle. Germline V CDR1 and CDR2: KGHSH, LQKENI. The CDR3 protein is CASSQGGRLNQPQHF. The CDR3 bases are TGTGCCAGCTCACAAGGAGGAAGACTCAATCAGCCCCAGCATTTT.

The V and J genes are TRBV7-8 and TRBJ1-5; tentatively, D is TRBD1 (5 bases). CDR3 length equals 14 residues. Trimming removed 2 bases from V and 7 bases from J, with 12 bases in between. CDR1 SGHVS and CDR2 FQNEAQ come from the germline V gene. Here the CDR3 DNA reads TGTGCCAGCAGCTTACAGGGTCTAGGGCAGCCCCAGCATTTT. It yields the protein CASSLQGLGQPQHF. The whole variable domain, filled in from reference TRBV7-8 and TRBJ1-5, reads GAGVSQSPRYKVAKRGQDVALRCDPISGHVSLFWYQQALGQGPEFLTYFQNEAQLDKSGLPSDRFFAERPEGSVSTLKIQRTQQEDSAVYLCASSLQGLGQPQHFGDGTRLSIL.

This clone occurred once. The V and J genes are TRBV2 and TRBJ2-7; 7 bases are a match to TRBD1. There are 16 residues in the CDR3. CDR1 is SNHLY, CDR2 FYNNEI, per germline. Unmatched junction bases numbered 15, after V lost 5 bases and J lost 5 bases. CDR3 DNA sequence: TGTGCCAGCAGTCCTAATGGACAGGAACTTTTTGACGAGCAGTACTTC. It codes for CASSPNGQELFDEQYF.

The J gene is TRBJ1-1, the V gene TRBV12-5; D gene ambiguous. The CDR3 is 13 residues long. The germline CDR1 and CDR2 sequences are LGHNT and FRNRAP. V was shortened by 6 bases and J by 2 bases, with 10 bases between the two germline ends. The CDR3 nucleotides read TGTGCTAGTGGAAACGTAGGAAACACTGAAGCTTTCTTT. Translation gives CASGNVGNTEAFF. The full variable domain, rest sourced from reference TRBV12-5 and TRBJ1-1, is DARVTQTPRHKVTEMGQEVTMRCQPILGHNTVFWYRQTMMQGLELLAYFRNRAPLDDSGMPKDRFSAEMPDATLATLKIQPSEPRDSAVYFCASGNVGNTEAFFGQGTRLTVV.

The V call is TRBV2, the J call TRBJ2-7, with D perhaps matching TRBD1 or TRBD2 (5 bases each). V lost 5 bases and J lost 2, with 10 bases in between. Looked up from germline, CDR1 is SNHLY and CDR2 is FYNNEI. The CDR3 totals 13 residues. CDR3 in DNA: TGTGCCAGCAGTAGGGACCGAGCCTACGAGCAGTACTTC. It yields the protein CASSRDRAYEQYF.

This clone appeared once. This chain links TRBV30 with TRBJ1-4, with D possibly TRBD1 on 6 matching bases. The germline CDR1 and CDR2 sequences are GTSNPN and SVGIG (reference sequence). Trimming took 3 bases from V and 4 from J, leaving 9 bases between them. The CDR3 runs to 13 residues. This chain's CDR3 is CAWSDRLNEKLFF. CDR3 in DNA: TGTGCCTGGAGCGACAGGCTTAATGAAAAACTGTTTTTT. Based on the CDR3 plus reference TRBV30 and TRBJ1-4, the full variable domain is SQTIHQWPATLVQPVGSPLSLECTVEGTSNPNLYWYRQAAGRGLQLLFYSVGIGQISSEVPQNLSASRPQDRQFILSSKKLLLSDSGFYLCAWSDRLNEKLFFGSGTQLSVL.